One sample yielded the 25 T cell receptor beta chains listed below, sequenced in a study of cytomegalovirus exposure and HLA in healthy donors. The PCR ran on 60 Vbeta and 13 Jbeta primers. This table comes from immunoSEQ multiplex PCR, and its TCRdb copy is limited to in-frame clones, with some not included. The data show about 140,000 clones, around two thirds seen once. Sequencing was performed on PBMCs. The receptors were gathered from a man aged 25-45 years in good health and CMV-seropositive.

This rearrangement joins TRBV27 to TRBJ2-1; 10 bases line up with TRBD2. The CDR3 is 15 amino acids. Per germline, CDR1 MNHEY and CDR2 SMNVEV (reference sequence). The V segment lost 6 bases and the J segment 5 bases; nucleotides outside the gene matches: 7. CDR3 residues: CASSLVGLANNEQFF. CDR3 nucleotides: TGTGCCAGCAGCCTCGTGGGACTAGCGAACAATGAGCAGTTCTTC.

The chain employs TRBV27 and TRBJ2-5, with D tentatively TRBD2 (5 bases). Trimming removed 3 bases at V and 5 bases at J, with 13 bases between. The CDR3 is made up of 14 amino acids. CDR1 and CDR2 (germline): MNHEY, SMNVEV (reference sequence). CDR3 coding DNA: TGTGCCAGCAGTTTGCTTGGGAGAGGCGAGACCCAGTACTTC. The encoded protein is CASSLLGRGETQYF.

Worth noting for this clone: An end of the junction does not agree with germline; a read error may underlie this. V is TRBV7-9 and J is TRBJ2-7, with TRBD2 matching 8 bases. This CDR3 contains 16 residues. Germline CDR1 is SEHNR and CDR2 is FQNEAQ (reference sequence). CDR3 DNA: TGTTCCAGCAGCTTAGCGATGGGGCTAGCGGGCTACGAGCAGTACTTC. It yields the protein CSSSLAMGLAGYEQYF.

This clone was recorded once. The chain combines TRBV16 with TRBJ2-5; TRBD2 matches 12 bases. CDR3 length equals 15 residues. CDR1 KGHSY and CDR2 FQNENV come from the germline V gene. V trimming: 6 bases; J trimming: 4 bases; junction bases outside the gene matches: 6. The CDR3 DNA is TGTGCCAGCAGTCGACTAGCGGGAGTCCCAGAGACCCAGTACTTC. Its translation: CASSRLAGVPETQYF.

This clone appeared a single time. The CDR3 sequence is CASSPELAGGSYEQFF. CDR3 sequence (DNA): TGTGCCAGCAGCCCAGAGCTAGCGGGAGGGAGCTATGAGCAGTTCTTC. The V and J genes are TRBV5-4 and TRBJ2-1, with TRBD2 identical over 12 bases. After removal of 4 bases from V and 8 bases from J, the junction contained 10 bases not matched to a gene. This CDR3 contains 16 residues. Germline assignment: CDR1 SGHNT and CDR2 YYREEE (reference sequence). Drawing the rest from reference TRBV5-4 and TRBJ2-1, the complete variable domain is ETGVTQSPTHLIKTRGQQVTLRCSSQSGHNTVSWYQQALGQGPQFIFQYYREEENGRGNFPPRFSGLQFPNYSSELNVNALELDDSALYLCASSPELAGGSYEQFFGPGTRLTVL.

The chain combines TRBV28 with TRBJ2-3; D is possibly TRBD2 (6 bases). Trimming took 2 bases from V and 1 from J, leaving 7 bases between them. The V gene's germline CDR1 is MDHEN and CDR2 SYDVKM. The length of the CDR3 is 14 residues. The chain's CDR3 is CASSLGGGTDTQYF. CDR3 sequence (DNA): TGTGCCAGCAGTTTAGGCGGGGGCACAGATACGCAGTATTTT. The entire variable domain, with the rest obtained from reference TRBV28 and TRBJ2-3, is as follows: DVKVTQSSRYLVKRTGEKVFLECVQDMDHENMFWYRQDPGLGLRLIYFSYDVKMKEKGDIPEGYSVSREKKERFSLILESASTNQTSMYLCASSLGGGTDTQYFGPGTRLTVL.

The chain has TRBV6-1 and TRBJ2-4; D is possibly TRBD2 (7 bases). Germline values: CDR1 MNHNS, CDR2 SASEGT. This CDR3 contains 15 residues. The V end was cut by 6 bases, the J end by 8 bases, with 20 bases between. The CDR3 nucleotides are TGTGCCAGCAGGGGGAGGGGGGTAGCAGTATACATTCAGTACTTC. Translating gives CASRGRGVAVYIQYF.

The chain joins TRBV18 to TRBJ2-5, with 8 bases matching TRBD2. V was clipped by 0 bases and J by 3 bases; unmatched bases: 9. Germline V gene data show CDR1 as KGHSH and CDR2 as LQKENI. CDR3 length: 17 residues. The chain's CDR3 is CASSPPPKREREETQYF. The DNA of the CDR3 is TGTGCCAGCTCACCACCGCCGAAGCGGGAGAGAGAAGAGACCCAGTACTTC.

This clone appeared a few times. This chain connects TRBV5-1 to TRBJ2-1; no definite D call. In germline, CDR1 is SGHRS, CDR2 YFSETQ. V was trimmed by 0 bases and J by 8 bases, leaving 6 bases between them. CDR3 size: 12 residues. The CDR3 DNA sequence: TGCGCCAGCAGCTTGGTTCTTGATGAGCAGTTCTTC. Protein: CASSLVLDEQFF.

The chain recombines TRBV5-1 with TRBJ2-3; TRBD2 agrees at 9 bases. This CDR3 spans 15 amino acids. V shed 1 base and J 1 base; nucleotides not matched to a gene: 1. Germline V CDR1 and CDR2: SGHRS, YFSETQ. CDR3 amino acids: CASSLRLAGTDTQYF. The CDR3 nucleotides read TGCGCCAGCAGCTTGAGACTAGCGGGCACAGATACGCAGTATTTT. The variable domain in full, completed from reference TRBV5-1 and TRBJ2-3, reads KAGVTQTPRYLIKTRGQQVTLSCSPISGHRSVSWYQQTPGQGLQFLFEYFSETQRNKGNFPGRFSGRQFSNSRSEMNVSTLELGDSALYLCASSLRLAGTDTQYFGPGTRLTVL.

The chain employs TRBV28 and TRBJ2-6; tentatively, D is TRBD2 (6 bases). Germline CDR1 MDHEN, CDR2 SYDVKM. V lost 7 bases and J 0 bases, leaving 19 bases between the germline ends. The CDR3 extends over 18 amino acids. CDR3: CASTPSGRGDSGANVLTF. The CDR3 DNA reads TGTGCCAGCACCCCGAGCGGGCGAGGAGACTCTGGGGCCAACGTCCTGACTTTC.

This chain uses TRBV30 with TRBJ1-2, with 8 bases aligning to TRBD1. Germline V CDR1 and CDR2: GTSNPN, SVGIG (reference sequence). V trimming: 0 bases; J trimming: 6 bases; junction bases outside the gene matches: 9. CDR3 size: 15 residues. CDR3 in amino acids: CAWSVQEGQVDGYTF. The CDR3 DNA sequence: TGTGCCTGGAGTGTACAAGAGGGACAGGTCGATGGCTACACCTTC.

The chain is built from TRBV7-2 and TRBJ1-5; D may be TRBD1 (5 bases). V was clipped by 1 base and J by 4 bases, with 11 bases between them. This CDR3 spans 15 amino acids. The V gene's germline CDR1 is SGHTA and CDR2 FQGNSA. The CDR3 region is CASSLVSAGNQPQHF. The CDR3 DNA follows: TGTGCCAGCAGCTTAGTGTCGGCAGGGAATCAGCCCCAGCATTTT.

The V call is TRBV7-6, the J call TRBJ2-3, with D possibly matching TRBD2 (6 bases). Germline V gives CDR1 SGHVS, CDR2 FNYEAQ. The CDR3 spans 14 residues. Trimming removed 5 bases at V and 2 bases at J, with 11 bases between. The CDR3 sequence is CASSAGTFTDTQYF. The CDR3 coding sequence is TGTGCCAGCAGCGCTGGGACTTTCACAGATACGCAGTATTTT.

The chain uses TRBV4-1 and TRBJ2-3; tentative D call: TRBD2 (6 bases). The germline gives CDR1 MGHRA, CDR2 YSYEKL. The CDR3 contains 15 residues. V lost 3 bases, J lost 5 bases, and 15 bases lay in between. CDR3 in DNA: TGCGCCAGCAGCCAGGGTACTAGCTTGGGAGATACGCAGTATTTT. Encoded protein: CASSQGTSLGDTQYF.

The V gene is TRBV2, the J gene TRBJ1-5, with 7 bases aligning to TRBD1. The CDR3 sequence is 15 residues long. V lost 8 bases and J lost 1; bases outside the gene matches: 8. The germline V gene encodes CDR1 SNHLY and CDR2 FYNNEI. CDR3 loop: CASQGPGGSNQPQHF. CDR3 in DNA: TGTGCCAGCCAAGGACCAGGGGGGAGCAATCAGCCCCAGCATTTT.

This clone was counted a few times. The chain uses TRBV28 and TRBJ2-5; tentatively, D is TRBD1 (5 bases). Germline CDR1 MDHEN, CDR2 SYDVKM. The CDR3 covers 14 residues. V was shortened by 8 bases and J by 1 base, with 14 bases between the two germline ends. The CDR3 here is CASYRTPTQETQYF. The CDR3, as DNA: TGTGCCAGCTACAGGACGCCGACCCAAGAGACCCAGTACTTC.

The chain has TRBV10-1 and TRBJ2-2, with no clear D. CDR3 length equals 14 residues. Germline CDR1 WNHNN, CDR2 SYGVQD (reference sequence). The V and J ends lost 8 bases and 1 base respectively, with 11 bases between them. CDR3 bases: TGCGCCAGCTCCCTCTCGGGGAACACCGGGGAGCTGTTTTTT. Its protein product is CASSLSGNTGELFF.

The chain has TRBV7-8 and TRBJ1-4, with D perhaps matching TRBD1 (5 bases). Trimming took off 1 base at V and 6 bases at J, with 12 bases between the two ends. This CDR3 contains 15 residues. Germline CDR1 and CDR2: SGHVS and FQNEAQ. The CDR3 protein is CASSLVDLGHEKLFF. The CDR3 region has the DNA TGTGCCAGCAGCTTAGTAGACTTGGGGCATGAAAAACTGTTTTTT.

V is TRBV12-5 and J is TRBJ2-1; D possibly corresponds to TRBD2 (5 bases). The CDR3 is made up of 12 amino acids. With 6 bases removed from V and 15 bases from J, the gap between germline ends came to 18 bases. CDR1 and CDR2 from the germline V gene are LGHNT and FRNRAP. CDR3 loop: CASGLAWARGFF. The CDR3 region has the DNA TGTGCTAGTGGCCTGGCGTGGGCCCGGGGGTTCTTC.

The chain combines TRBV19 with TRBJ1-3, with TRBD1 matching over 8 bases. Germline-derived CDR1 and CDR2 are LNHDA and SQIVND (reference sequence). Trimming took 5 bases from V and 8 from J; bases not matched to a gene: 2. CDR3 length equals 12 residues. The CDR3 sequence is CASSGQGHTIYF. As DNA, the CDR3 is TGTGCCAGTAGTGGACAGGGTCACACCATATATTTT.

The genes are TRBV2 and TRBJ2-1; 11 bases fit TRBD2. The V and J ends lost 7 bases and 9 bases, in that order; junction bases with no gene match: 8. The CDR3 totals 14 residues. Germline CDR1 SNHLY, CDR2 FYNNEI. In DNA form, the CDR3 reads TGTGCCAGCATTTCGCTAGCGGGAGGCCCTGAGCAGTTCTTC. Protein: CASISLAGGPEQFF.

This chain connects TRBV5-1 to TRBJ2-7; 9 bases align to TRBD2. The J segment lost 7 bases and the V segment lost 2 bases, leaving 13 bases of the junction unmatched. Germline V gene lookup returns CDR1 SGHRS and CDR2 YFSETQ. The CDR3 runs to 16 residues. The CDR3 DNA is TGCGCCAGCAGCTTTCTTGCGGGAGGGCCGGCTGGGGAGCAGTACTTC. Amino acid sequence: CASSFLAGGPAGEQYF.

The chain joins TRBV7-9 to TRBJ1-2, with unresolved D. The CDR3 is 15 amino acids. V lost 3 bases, J lost 0 bases, and 11 bases lay in between. Germline V CDR1 and CDR2: SEHNR, FQNEAQ (reference sequence). The CDR3 DNA reads TGTGCCAGCAGCTTTCTCGACATAGCTAACTATGGCTACACCTTC. Its protein product is CASSFLDIANYGYTF.

This chain joins TRBV15 and TRBJ1-5; 7 nucleotides align to TRBD1. CDR1 and CDR2 (germline): LNHNV, YYDKDF (reference sequence). V shed 5 bases and J 9 bases; nucleotides not matched to a gene: 7. The CDR3 extends over 13 amino acids. The DNA of the CDR3 is TGTGCCACCAGCCTAACAGGGGTTCGGCCCCAGCATTTT. Its protein product is CATSLTGVRPQHF.